This T cell receptor beta chain was identified during a study of T cell responses to AZD1222 COVID-19 vaccine. Study conclusions and caveats: Donors were mostly white British, more females; clonal diversity possibly underestimated.

The CDR3 sequence is 12 residues long. Germline lookup yields CDR1 SGDLS and CDR2 YYNGEE. Trimming took off 4 bases at V and 4 bases at J, with 5 bases between the two ends. Only in-frame clones appear in the TCRdb table, and some are missing; sequencing was by immunoSEQ multiplex PCR. The sample has approximately 160,000 clones; 75% to 90% are singletons. As regards this clone: Its specificity is unknown.

The source was peripheral blood, collected on day 0 of AZD1222 vaccination. The receptor's source is an adult in good health. The chain uses TRBV9 and TRBJ2-2; D is undetermined. CDR3 bases: TGTGCCAGCAGCCCCGGCACCGGGGAGCTGTTTTTT. Translation gives CASSPGTGELFF.